This record looks at one TCR beta chain sequence and its context. Trimming at V came to 5 bases and at J to 6 bases, leaving 10 bases not matched to a gene. This CDR3 comprises 15 residues. Per the germline V gene, CDR1 is LNHDA and CDR2 is SQIVND (reference sequence). In the authors' methods: Using reference gene primer amplification, nucleated cell counts were estimated. Here immunoSEQ multiplex PCR was the method, and the copy in TCRdb shows in-frame clones only, minus some. V and J calls and clone size are given by that table; D and trimming were obtained from the DNA. The sample lists around 100,000 clones; about 90% were seen once. The data stem from a study of blood T cell repertoires in COVID-19. Across the study: Spain, Italy and the United States supplied samples that represented acute and convalescent COVID-19. In each case, the material was cDNA or gDNA derived from T cells, B-cell-depleted T cells, or PBMCs.

The sequenced sample was peripheral blood. This TCR was sampled from a man in his thirties or forties in a cohort sampled during active COVID-19. This chain connects TRBV19 to TRBJ2-7, with 10 bases matching TRBD2. CDR3 in amino acids: CASSRSLAGISEQYF. CDR3 DNA sequence: TGTGCCAGTAGTCGCTCACTAGCGGGGATCAGCGAGCAGTACTTC.